What follows is one TCR beta chain and its context. The source of the sample is a study of T-cell memory formation after mild COVID-19. TCRdb redid the calling of the 5' RACE reads with MiXCR, one entry per CDR3 protein. Of about 180,000 distinct CDR3 sequences in the sample, 16% are singletons; the top ten hold about 2%. The CDR3 contains 19 residues. Germline V gives CDR1 MNHEY, CDR2 SMNVEV (reference sequence). V was pared by 0 bases and J by 2 bases, with 8 bases of the junction left unmatched. This sequence originates from an adult woman who had mild COVID-19 (a few samples of this study predate the infection). Cell type and time point are not known. The chain recombines TRBV27 with TRBJ2-1; 12 positions match TRBD2. The sample comprised PBMCs or a T cell subset sorted from them (not recorded which). The CDR3 DNA reads as TGTGCCAGCAGTTTATCGAGGCTAGCGGGAGGGGCCGCCTACAATGAGCAGTTCTTC. Encoded protein: CASSLSRLAGGAAYNEQFF.